The next 30 T cell receptor beta chains were all read from a single sample in a study of cytomegalovirus exposure and HLA in healthy donors. With 60 Vbeta and 13 Jbeta primers, the PCR was carried out. TCRdb keeps only in-frame clones here, not all; method: immunoSEQ multiplex PCR. The sample has under 70,000 clones, 65% to 70% seen once. Sequenced input: PBMCs. All receptors derive from a woman aged 25 to 39 in good health and CMV-seronegative.

A single count supports this clone. V and J are TRBV7-3 and TRBJ2-7, with D possibly being TRBD1 (5 bases). CDR3 length equals 14 residues. Germline V gene data show CDR1 as SGHTA and CDR2 as FQGTGA. V lost 4 bases and J 9 bases, leaving 19 bases between the germline ends. CDR3 sequence: CASSSTGFQFAQYF. The DNA for the CDR3 is TGTGCCAGCAGCTCCACAGGCTTCCAGTTCGCGCAGTACTTC.

This rearrangement joins TRBV10-3 to TRBJ1-2, with D maybe TRBD1 (5 bases). CDR1 is ENHRY and CDR2 is SYGVKD in the germline V gene. Trimming pared 2 bases from V and 3 bases from J, leaving 10 bases between. This CDR3 has 14 amino acids. Here the CDR3 reads CAISEGGGDYGYTF. The CDR3 region has the DNA TGTGCCATCAGTGAGGGGGGGGGAGACTATGGCTACACCTTC.

This clone was detected a few times. A read error may produce the germline difference seen at one junction end. The chain combines TRBV4-1 with TRBJ1-5, with 8 nucleotides matching TRBD1. The length of the CDR3 is 15 residues. The V gene's germline CDR1 is MGHRA and CDR2 YSYEKL. The CDR3 DNA reads TGTGCCAGCAGCCAAGCGACAGGGGATAATCAGCCCCAGCATTTT. It yields the protein CASSQATGDNQPQHF.

V gene TRBV7-9 combines with J gene TRBJ2-5, with TRBD2 matching over 7 bases. Germline trimming cut 5 bases from V and 7 bases from J; bases unmatched to any gene: 10. The CDR3 runs to 14 residues. Germline CDR1 SEHNR, CDR2 FQNEAQ (reference sequence). In DNA form, the CDR3 reads TGTGCCAGCAGCACAACTAGCGCCTACGGGACCCAGTACTTC. Its translation: CASSTTSAYGTQYF. The whole variable domain, filled in from reference TRBV7-9 and TRBJ2-5, reads DTGVSQNPRHKITKRGQNVTFRCDPISEHNRLYWYRQTLGQGPEFLTYFQNEAQLEKSRLLSDRFSAERPKGSFSTLEIQRTEQGDSAMYLCASSTTSAYGTQYFGPGTRLLVL.

The V gene is TRBV4-2, the J gene TRBJ2-7; the D gene is possibly TRBD1 (5 bases). CDR1 is LGHNA and CDR2 is YNFKEQ in the germline V gene. The CDR3 loop spans 15 amino acids. Trimming removed 2 bases at V and 6 bases at J, with 17 bases between. CDR3 amino acids: CASSQSARVYGEQYF. CDR3 nucleotides: TGTGCCAGCAGCCAAAGTGCCAGGGTTTACGGCGAGCAGTACTTC.

The rearrangement joins TRBV18 to TRBJ2-1; a possible D gene is TRBD2 (6 bases). Trimming took off 6 bases at V and 0 bases at J, with 18 bases between the two ends. The CDR3 spans 17 residues. Germline values: CDR1 KGHSH, CDR2 LQKENI. Here the CDR3 reads CASSKGRRGSSYNEQFF. CDR3 coding DNA: TGTGCCAGCTCCAAAGGAAGACGGGGGAGCTCCTACAATGAGCAGTTCTTC.

The chain joins TRBV7-2 to TRBJ2-7; a possible D gene is TRBD1 (5 bases). Trimming took 2 bases from V and 2 from J, leaving 7 bases between them. Per the germline V gene, CDR1 is SGHTA and CDR2 is FQGNSA. This CDR3 has 13 amino acids. The CDR3 nucleotides read TGTGCCAGCAGCTTAACACAGGCCTACGAGCAGTACTTC. Translated: CASSLTQAYEQYF.

The gene calls are TRBV27 and TRBJ2-5, with TRBD1 identical over 10 bases. From germline, CDR1 is MNHEY and CDR2 SMNVEV (reference sequence). Unmatched junction bases numbered 15, after V lost 11 bases and J lost 6 bases. There are 15 residues in the CDR3. CDR3 residues: CAVDHRDRGIQTQYF. CDR3 bases: TGTGCCGTCGACCACCGGGACAGGGGTATTCAGACCCAGTACTTC.

J is TRBJ1-4 and V is TRBV6-6; tentatively, D is TRBD1 (6 bases). The CDR3 runs to 15 residues. V dropped 6 bases and J dropped 6 bases, with 17 bases sitting between them. In germline, CDR1 is MNHNY, CDR2 SVGAGI (reference sequence). The DNA for the CDR3 is TGTGCCAGCAGGAGCCTCAGGACAGCGTATGAAAAACTGTTTTTT. Translation gives CASRSLRTAYEKLFF.

The chain combines TRBV5-4 with TRBJ2-2; weak D call: TRBD1 (7 bases). CDR1 is SGHNT, CDR2 YYREEE, per germline (reference sequence). V was cut by 0 bases and J by 11 bases, with 17 bases left in between. The CDR3 runs 15 residues. The CDR3 here is CASSLAGGYGRELFF. For the CDR3, the DNA is TGTGCCAGCAGCTTGGCAGGGGGGTATGGCCGAGAGCTGTTTTTT. The entire variable domain, with the rest obtained from reference TRBV5-4 and TRBJ2-2, is as follows: ETGVTQSPTHLIKTRGQQVTLRCSSQSGHNTVSWYQQALGQGPQFIFQYYREEENGRGNFPPRFSGLQFPNYSSELNVNALELDDSALYLCASSLAGGYGRELFFGEGSRLTVL.

This chain links TRBV5-4 with TRBJ1-2, with 8 bases fitting TRBD1. The V and J ends lost 5 bases and 0 bases, in that order; junction bases with no gene match: 6. CDR1 is SGHNT, CDR2 YYREEE, per germline (reference sequence). This CDR3 has 15 residues. The chain's CDR3 is CASRAGTGANYGYTF. In DNA, the CDR3 is TGTGCCAGCAGAGCAGGGACAGGTGCTAACTATGGCTACACCTTC.

The J gene is TRBJ2-3, the V gene TRBV5-1, with TRBD1 matching over 7 bases. The V gene end was trimmed by 2 bases and the J gene end by 2 bases; junction bases not matched to a gene: 8. CDR3 size: 16 residues. The germline V gene encodes CDR1 SGHRS and CDR2 YFSETQ. The CDR3 nucleotides are TGCGCCAGCAGCTTTATCTCACAGGGGTACACAGATACGCAGTATTTT. Translating gives CASSFISQGYTDTQYF.

As concerns this clone: Germline is not matched at one junction end, which may reflect a read error. The sample holds other DNA sequences that translate to the same CDR3. This chain connects TRBV30 to TRBJ2-7, with 7 bases fitting TRBD1. Germline assignment: CDR1 GTSNPN and CDR2 SVGIG (reference sequence). This CDR3 spans 14 amino acids. Written as DNA, the CDR3 is TGTGCCTTGAGTGAGGGGCAGGGGGCCTACGAGCAGTACTTC. Its protein product is CALSEGQGAYEQYF. The full variable domain, completed using reference TRBV30 and TRBJ2-7, is SQTIHQWPATLVQPVGSPLSLECTVEGTSNPNLYWYRQAAGRGLQLLFYSVGIGQISSEVPQNLSASRPQDRQFILSSKKLLLSDSGFYLCALSEGQGAYEQYFGPGTRLTVT.

The chain's CDR3 is CAGGGEQRLWETQYF. Written as DNA, the CDR3 is TGCGCCGGGGGGGGAGAACAGAGGTTATGGGAGACCCAGTACTTC. The chain links TRBV23-1 to TRBJ2-5; 7 bases are a match to TRBD2. TRBV23-1 qualifies as an ORF whose function is uncertain. The CDR3 totals 15 residues. Unmatched junction bases numbered 17, after V lost 11 bases and J lost 5 bases.

This clone was counted only a few times. The chain joins TRBV6-1 to TRBJ2-7; 8 bases agree with TRBD1. The CDR3 contains 14 residues. From germline, CDR1 is MNHNS and CDR2 SASEGT. Germline trimming cut 5 bases from V and 3 bases from J; bases unmatched to any gene: 6. The CDR3 here is CASSSKTGGYEQYF. The CDR3 coding sequence is TGTGCCAGCAGTTCCAAAACAGGGGGCTACGAGCAGTACTTC.

CDR3 amino acids: CASSRAGGAETQYF. The CDR3 DNA reads as TGTGCCAGCAGCCGAGCAGGGGGCGCAGAGACCCAGTACTTC. The V and J genes are TRBV7-7 and TRBJ2-5; 8 nucleotides match TRBD1. CDR1 is SSHAT and CDR2 is FNYEAQ in the germline V gene (reference sequence). The CDR3 is made up of 14 amino acids. With V trimmed by 5 bases and J by 4 bases, 6 bases remained unmatched.

The chain uses TRBV18 and TRBJ1-3, with D unresolved. V was clipped by 3 bases and J by 1 base, with 7 bases between them. CDR1 and CDR2 from the germline V gene are KGHSH and LQKENI. This CDR3 region has 14 residues. CDR3 region: CASSPGGSGNTIYF. The DNA for the CDR3 is TGTGCCAGCTCACCCGGTGGTTCTGGAAACACCATATATTTT.

The chain combines TRBV5-1 with TRBJ1-6; no clear D. The CDR3 consists of 14 residues. The V end lost 0 bases, the J end lost 8 bases, and 9 bases lay between the germline ends. From germline, CDR1 is SGHRS and CDR2 YFSETQ. CDR3: CASSLGGYHSPLHF. The CDR3 DNA sequence: TGCGCCAGCAGCTTGGGAGGGTATCATTCACCCCTCCACTTT.

This clone appeared a few times. This sample also contains other DNA sequences that code for the same CDR3. This chain uses TRBV11-3 with TRBJ2-5, with D possibly being TRBD2 (6 bases). The CDR3 length is 14 residues. Per the germline V gene, CDR1 is SGHNT and CDR2 is YENEEA. V was shortened by 2 bases and J by 5 bases, with 12 bases between the two germline ends. The CDR3 nucleotides are TGTGCCAGCAGCTTATCGGGGGACGGGGAGACCCAGTACTTC. Translation: CASSLSGDGETQYF.

The chain has TRBV7-3 and TRBJ2-3, with D perhaps TRBD1 (5 bases). Trimming removed 3 bases at V and 1 base at J, with 11 bases between. The CDR3 length is 15 residues. The germline gives CDR1 SGHTA, CDR2 FQGTGA. The CDR3, as DNA: TGTGCCAGCAGCTTTGACAGCCGAGGCACAGATACGCAGTATTTT. Its translation is CASSFDSRGTDTQYF.

On this clone: Other DNA sequences from this sample encode an identical CDR3 as well. This chain links TRBV5-1 with TRBJ2-5; 14 bases fit TRBD2. V shed 3 bases and J 2 bases; nucleotides not matched to a gene: 3. CDR1 is SGHRS, CDR2 YFSETQ, per germline. The CDR3 is 16 residues long. CDR3 protein: CASSSGLAGDQETQYF. In DNA, the CDR3 is TGCGCCAGCAGCTCGGGACTAGCGGGGGATCAAGAGACCCAGTACTTC.

The chain uses TRBV5-1 and TRBJ2-3; 10 positions match TRBD1. Germline V gene sequence: CDR1 SGHRS, CDR2 YFSETQ. The CDR3 is 14 residues long. V gave up 7 bases and J gave up 1 base; unmatched junction bases: 3. CDR3 residues: CASYGTGGTDTQYF. Here the CDR3 DNA reads TGCGCCAGCTACGGGACAGGGGGCACAGATACGCAGTATTTT.

A single count supports this clone. V usage is TRBV7-3 and J usage is TRBJ1-5; D possibly corresponds to TRBD1 (5 bases). Trimming removed 3 bases at V and 6 bases at J, with 9 bases between. This CDR3 has 13 amino acids. CDR1 and CDR2 (germline): SGHTA, FQGTGA. The CDR3 DNA is TGTGCCAGCAGCTTCGGAAGGGGTCAGCCCCAGCATTTT. Encoded protein: CASSFGRGQPQHF.

This chain links TRBV6-1 with TRBJ2-3, with a weak D call TRBD1 (5 bases). Trimming removed 6 bases from V and 8 bases from J, with 12 bases in between. CDR1 is MNHNS, CDR2 SASEGT, per germline. CDR3 length: 12 residues. CDR3 amino acids: CASRFREGTQYF. The CDR3 bases are TGTGCCAGCAGGTTCAGGGAAGGTACGCAGTATTTT.

The V call is TRBV11-3, the J call TRBJ1-2; D remains unclear. Trimming stripped 4 bases from V and 4 bases from J, with 7 bases between. CDR3 size: 12 residues. The germline V gene has CDR1 SGHNT and CDR2 YENEEA. CDR3 loop: CASSSGAYGYTF. The CDR3 DNA reads TGTGCCAGCAGCTCCGGAGCCTATGGCTACACCTTC. Full variable domain (remainder filled in from reference TRBV11-3 and TRBJ1-2): EAGVVQSPRYKIIEKKQPVAFWCNPISGHNTLYWYLQNLGQGPELLIRYENEEAVDDSQLPKDRFSAERLKGVDSTLKIQPAELGDSAVYLCASSSGAYGYTFGSGTRLTVV.

With regard to this clone: Just one base apart from a much larger clone, this may be a read error. Distinct nucleotide sequences in the sample also encode this CDR3. V gene TRBV5-1 combines with J gene TRBJ1-4; TRBD1 agrees at 11 bases. Germline loops: CDR1 SGHRS, CDR2 YFSETQ. This CDR3 comprises 16 residues. V was pared by 1 base and J by 8 bases, with 7 bases of the junction left unmatched. CDR3 sequence (DNA): TGCGCCAGCAGCTTGTGGGGGACAGGGGGTAACGAAAAACTGTTTTTT. This sequence encodes CASSLWGTGGNEKLFF.

This chain joins TRBV11-2 and TRBJ1-6; D gene uncertain. The V gene lost 5 bases and the J gene lost 0 bases, with 5 bases spanning the gap. There are 14 residues in the CDR3. Germline CDR1 is SGHAT and CDR2 is FQNNGV. CDR3 amino acids: CASSLFSYNSPLHF. DNA of the CDR3: TGTGCCAGCAGCCTTTTCTCCTATAATTCACCCCTCCACTTT.

The chain combines TRBV7-2 with TRBJ2-1; 7 positions agree with TRBD2. The ends lost 7 bases at V and 2 bases at J; junction bases unmatched: 5. The CDR3 has 14 residues. The germline V gene encodes CDR1 SGHTA and CDR2 FQGNSA. The DNA for the CDR3 is TGTGCCAGCACCTCCCGGGGGGCCTACAATGAGCAGTTCTTC. It translates to CASTSRGAYNEQFF.

This clone was seen only once. The J gene is TRBJ2-7, the V gene TRBV5-1; no clear D. Germline CDR1 SGHRS, CDR2 YFSETQ. This CDR3 has 13 amino acids. Trimming stripped 5 bases from V and 4 bases from J, with 13 bases between. In DNA, the CDR3 is TGCGCCAGCAGGGCGGAGACCTTTTACGAGCAGTACTTC. This codes for CASRAETFYEQYF.

The chain uses TRBV6-1 and TRBJ2-5, with TRBD1 matching over 10 bases. The CDR3 has 15 amino acids. The ends lost 6 bases at V and 5 bases at J; junction bases unmatched: 9. The germline CDR1 and CDR2 sequences are MNHNS and SASEGT. CDR3 coding DNA: TGTGCCAGCAGATCTGGACAGGGGGAAGGTGAGACCCAGTACTTC. Its translation: CASRSGQGEGETQYF.